The T cell receptor beta chain described here comes from a study of T cells in tumors after PD-1 blockade. Points from the study as a whole: Roughly two fifths of tumor TCR clonotypes were also found in blood.

As regards this clone: Its antigen is unidentified.

Measured with immunoSEQ multiplex PCR; TCRdb has only the in-frame clones, and not every one. The sample contains around 45,000 clones, 75% to 80% of which appear only once. V dropped 6 bases and J dropped 0; count of bases not matched to a gene: 5. Per the germline V gene, CDR1 is SGHTA and CDR2 is FQGTGA. The CDR3 runs 16 residues. Sequencing was performed on PBMCs, taken before anti-PD-1 treatment. The sequence was collected from a human donor with basal cell carcinoma. J is TRBJ2-3 and V is TRBV7-3, with TRBD2 matching 11 bases. CDR3 residues: CASSHLAGGSTDTQYF. Written as DNA, the CDR3 is TGTGCCAGCAGTCACCTAGCGGGAGGTAGCACAGATACGCAGTATTTT.